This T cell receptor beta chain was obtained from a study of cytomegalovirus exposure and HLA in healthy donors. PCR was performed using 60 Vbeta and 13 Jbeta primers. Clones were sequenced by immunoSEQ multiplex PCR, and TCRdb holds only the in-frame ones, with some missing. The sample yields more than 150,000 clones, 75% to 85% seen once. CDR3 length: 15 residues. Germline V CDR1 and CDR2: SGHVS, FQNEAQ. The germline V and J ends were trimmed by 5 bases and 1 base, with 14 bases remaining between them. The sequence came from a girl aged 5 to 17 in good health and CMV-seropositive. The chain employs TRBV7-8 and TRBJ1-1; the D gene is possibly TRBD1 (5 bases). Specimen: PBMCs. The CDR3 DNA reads TGTGCCAGCAGCCTCCTACAGGATTCGAACACTGAAGCTTTCTTT. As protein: CASSLLQDSNTEAFF.